Listed here are 32 T cell receptor beta chains from one sample, sequenced in a study of T-cell reconstitution after alpha-beta-depleted transplantation in children. The TCRbeta library was prepared with unique molecular identifiers. TCRdb processed the PCR reads anew with MiXCR; each CDR3 protein has one entry. The repertoire holds about 610,000 distinct CDR3 sequences, more than 9% seen once, with less than 4.5% in the top ten. The sequences come from PBMCs from the stem cell graft donor, collected from the stem cell graft. These receptors were collected from a human donor who donated a stem cell graft to a child with acute myeloid leukemia.

This clonotype turned up a few times. The chain employs TRBV5-6 and TRBJ1-1; a possible D gene is TRBD1 (6 bases). V was cut by 4 bases and J by 2 bases, with 18 bases left in between. The CDR3 covers 16 residues. The V gene's germline CDR1 is SGHDT and CDR2 YYEEEE. CDR3 bases: TGTGCCAGCAGCACCCTTACAGGGACATCAAACACTGAAGCTTTCTTT. It translates to CASSTLTGTSNTEAFF.

This clonotype was counted many times. The rearrangement joins TRBV7-2 to TRBJ2-7, with no clear D. The CDR3 length is 16 residues. The V end was cut by 2 bases, the J end by 2 bases, with 16 bases between. Germline V gives CDR1 SGHTA, CDR2 FQGNSA. CDR3 sequence: CASSLLPDLKPYEQYF. DNA of the CDR3: TGTGCCAGCAGCTTACTCCCAGACCTAAAACCCTACGAGCAGTACTTC. Looking up the rest from reference TRBV7-2 and TRBJ2-7 gives the full variable domain: GAGVSQSPSNKVTEKGKDVELRCDPISGHTALYWYRQSLGQGLEFLIYFQGNSAPDKSGLPSDRFSAERTGGSVSTLTIQRTQQEDSAVYLCASSLLPDLKPYEQYFGPGTRLTVT.

This clonotype was detected a few times. In this CDR3 the conserved last residue, phenylalanine or tryptophan, is missing, so a read error is likely. V and J are TRBV12-3 or TRBV12-4 and TRBJ2-5; 8 positions match TRBD1. V shed 3 bases and J 3 bases; nucleotides not matched to a gene: 3. The CDR3 length is 14 residues. The DNA for the CDR3 is TGTGCCAGCAGTTTTTTGGGACAGGAAGAGACCCAGTACATC. Translation: CASSFLGQEETQYI.

Ten or more counts support this clonotype. CDR3 sequence reads: CASSPGQGAGTDTQYF. Here the CDR3 DNA reads TGCGCCAGCAGCCCAGGACAGGGGGCAGGCACAGATACGCAGTATTTT. This chain links TRBV5-1 with TRBJ2-3, with 11 bases aligning to TRBD1. The CDR3 extends over 16 amino acids. Germline V gene lookup returns CDR1 SGHRS and CDR2 YFSETQ. V lost 4 bases, J lost 1 base, and 5 bases stayed unmatched.

V is TRBV7-2 and J is TRBJ2-7, with 7 bases identical to TRBD2. With 0 bases clipped from V and 6 bases from J, the junction kept 11 bases outside the gene matches. Germline-derived CDR1 and CDR2 are SGHTA and FQGNSA. This CDR3 has 16 residues. CDR3 sequence reads: CASSLASAAGVSEQYF. DNA of the CDR3: TGTGCCAGCAGCTTAGCGTCTGCGGCGGGAGTTTCCGAGCAGTACTTC.

The chain couples TRBV10-3 to TRBJ2-1, with 12 positions matching TRBD1. Looked up from germline, CDR1 is ENHRY and CDR2 is SYGVKD. V lost 4 bases, J lost 7 bases, and 8 bases stayed unmatched. CDR3 length equals 16 residues. CDR3: CAISGPRDRGQNEQFF. In nucleotides, the CDR3 is TGTGCCATCAGTGGTCCCCGGGACAGGGGGCAAAATGAGCAGTTCTTC.

Many counts were recorded for this clonotype. This CDR3 reads CASSPNPRTRRVAKNIQYF. The CDR3 nucleotides read TGTGCCAGCAGTCCCAATCCCCGGACACGAAGAGTAGCCAAAAACATTCAGTACTTC. The chain is built from TRBV6-4 and TRBJ2-4; TRBD1 is a possible D gene (5 bases). This CDR3 contains 19 residues. The germline V and J ends were trimmed by 5 bases and 0 bases, with 23 bases remaining between them. CDR1 is MRHNA and CDR2 is SNTAGT in the germline V gene.

This clonotype came up a few times. V gene TRBV27 combines with J gene TRBJ1-6, with 10 nucleotides matching TRBD1. Germline-derived CDR1 and CDR2 are MNHEY and SMNVEV (reference sequence). This CDR3 region has 12 residues. After removal of 10 bases from V and 11 bases from J, the junction contained 5 bases not matched to a gene. The CDR3 protein is CATGDRGAPLHF. DNA for the CDR3: TGTGCCACCGGGGACAGGGGTGCACCCCTCCACTTT.

This clonotype was recorded a few times. The rearrangement uses TRBV5-1 and TRBJ1-3, with 10 bases that match TRBD1. CDR3 length: 14 amino acids. V lost 4 bases and J lost 4; bases outside the gene matches: 2. Germline V gene lookup returns CDR1 SGHRS and CDR2 YFSETQ. CDR3 region: CASSPGQGGNTIYF. For the CDR3, the DNA is TGCGCCAGCAGCCCGGGACAGGGGGGAAACACCATATATTTT.

This clonotype was counted many times. The chain is built from TRBV25-1 and TRBJ1-1; tentative D call: TRBD1 (5 bases). Trimming stripped 5 bases from V and 4 bases from J, with 14 bases between. The CDR3 consists of 14 residues. Germline-derived CDR1 and CDR2 are MGHDK and SYGVNS. The CDR3 spells CASSLRGVGTEAFF. The CDR3 coding sequence is TGTGCCAGCAGTCTAAGAGGGGTGGGCACTGAAGCTTTCTTT.

This clonotype was detected a few times. The gene calls are TRBV5-6 and TRBJ2-2, with 8 bases fitting TRBD2. The junction had 1 base not matched to a gene; V was cut back by 0 bases and J by 6 bases. Per the germline V gene, CDR1 is SGHDT and CDR2 is YYEEEE. The CDR3 totals 14 residues. As DNA, the CDR3 is TGTGCCAGCAGCTTGGAACTAGCGGCCGGGGAGCTGTTTTTT. It is translated as CASSLELAAGELFF.

This clonotype was observed many times. V usage is TRBV20-1 and J usage is TRBJ2-2; 15 nucleotides align to TRBD2. With V trimmed by 5 bases and J by 6 bases, 4 bases remained unmatched. Germline values: CDR1 DFQATT, CDR2 SNEGSKA (reference sequence). The CDR3 has 15 residues. CDR3 loop: CSAPGLAGGSGELFF. The CDR3 DNA reads as TGCAGTGCTCCAGGACTAGCGGGAGGGTCCGGGGAGCTGTTTTTT.

V gene TRBV5-1 combines with J gene TRBJ2-7; 9 bases match TRBD2. CDR1 and CDR2 from the germline V gene are SGHRS and YFSETQ. Unmatched junction bases numbered 8, after V lost 1 base and J lost 6 bases. This CDR3 has 15 amino acids. CDR3 loop: CASSLTAGGPGEQYF. The CDR3 region has the DNA TGCGCCAGCAGCTTGACGGCGGGAGGGCCTGGCGAGCAGTACTTC.

The count of this clonotype is one. V usage is TRBV3-1 and J usage is TRBJ1-3; unclear D gene. This CDR3 comprises 14 residues. Germline assignment: CDR1 LGHDT and CDR2 YNNKEL (reference sequence). The V end lost 4 bases, the J end lost 9 bases, and 16 bases lay between the germline ends. CDR3 coding DNA: TGTGCCAGCAGCCCCAATCCTACTCTAGGCACCATATATTTT. This sequence encodes CASSPNPTLGTIYF.

This clonotype was seen a handful of times. This chain joins TRBV24-1 and TRBJ2-3; D perhaps matches TRBD1 (6 bases). The V end lost 3 bases, the J end lost 6 bases, and 18 bases lay between the germline ends. This CDR3 is built from 16 residues. Germline V gene sequence: CDR1 KGHDR, CDR2 SFDVKD. The CDR3 region has the DNA TGTGCCACCAGTGATCCTACGGGACAACCTCGGGATACGCAGTATTTT. Amino acid sequence: CATSDPTGQPRDTQYF.

This chain connects TRBV18 to TRBJ1-6, with 7 positions matching TRBD1. The CDR3 totals 18 residues. Trimming removed 5 bases from V and 0 bases from J; junction bases left unmatched: 10. Germline CDR1 is KGHSH and CDR2 is LQKENI. CDR3 protein: CASSSQGSQFSYNSPLHF. CDR3 bases: TGTGCCAGCTCATCACAGGGGTCCCAGTTCTCCTATAATTCACCCCTCCACTTT.

This clonotype has a handful of counts. This chain uses TRBV20-1 with TRBJ2-2; D is possibly TRBD2 (5 bases). The CDR3 spans 17 residues. Trimming left V 3 bases short and J 0 bases short, with 17 bases between. Germline V gene data show CDR1 as DFQATT and CDR2 as SNEGSKA (reference sequence). The CDR3 DNA reads as TGCAGTGCTAGGGGAAATAAACTAGGGACGAACACCGGGGAGCTGTTTTTT. The encoded protein is CSARGNKLGTNTGELFF.

The V and J genes are TRBV20-1 and TRBJ2-3, with D uncertain. Trimming removed 3 bases at V and 1 base at J, with 11 bases between. The CDR3 covers 14 residues. The germline V gene encodes CDR1 DFQATT and CDR2 SNEGSKA (reference sequence). CDR3 sequence (DNA): TGCAGTGCTAGCGGCCAGTGGGGCACAGATACGCAGTATTTT. Translation gives CSASGQWGTDTQYF.

The rearrangement uses TRBV3-1 and TRBJ1-1, with D possibly matching TRBD1 (5 bases). The CDR3 is made up of 14 amino acids. Germline CDR1 reads LGHDT; CDR2 reads YNNKEL (reference sequence). The V gene lost 5 bases and the J gene lost 4 bases, with 14 bases spanning the gap. CDR3 loop: CASSTQRGGTEAFF. CDR3 sequence (DNA): TGTGCCAGCAGCACCCAAAGGGGAGGCACTGAAGCTTTCTTT.

This clonotype has ten or more counts. This chain joins TRBV10-3 and TRBJ1-1, with D hard to call. V was trimmed by 6 bases and J by 0 bases, leaving 8 bases between them. Germline CDR1 is ENHRY and CDR2 is SYGVKD. The CDR3 totals 13 residues. CDR3 amino acids: CAIRPGMNTEAFF. In DNA form, the CDR3 reads TGTGCCATCAGGCCGGGGATGAACACTGAAGCTTTCTTT.

This clonotype was found a few times. The J gene is TRBJ2-7, the V gene TRBV20-1; TRBD1 matches at 7 bases. The CDR3 length is 15 residues. Germline loops: CDR1 DFQATT, CDR2 SNEGSKA (reference sequence). Unmatched junction bases numbered 20, after V lost 6 bases and J lost 9 bases. In DNA form, the CDR3 reads TGCAGTGCGAGGTCCCAGGGGGTCCCTCGTACAGGGCAGTACTTC. This gives the protein CSARSQGVPRTGQYF.

This clonotype appeared a few times. The V and J genes are TRBV7-3 and TRBJ2-7, with 10 bases matching TRBD2. Germline CDR1 is SGHTA and CDR2 is FQGTGA. The V gene end was trimmed by 2 bases and the J gene end by 3 bases; junction bases not matched to a gene: 7. This CDR3 comprises 16 residues. The CDR3 DNA follows: TGTGCCAGCAGCTTACAAGCGGGAGGGCCTTACTACGAGCAGTACTTC. Translation gives CASSLQAGGPYYEQYF.

The chain joins TRBV7-2 to TRBJ2-7; 7 bases are a match to TRBD2. This CDR3 contains 16 residues. CDR1 SGHTA and CDR2 FQGNSA come from the germline V gene. Losses at the gene ends were 1 base for V and 0 bases for J; bases not matched to a gene: 6. The CDR3 region is CASSLEPGGYSYEQYF. As DNA, the CDR3 is TGTGCCAGCAGCTTAGAACCGGGGGGATACTCCTACGAGCAGTACTTC. Looking up the rest from reference TRBV7-2 and TRBJ2-7 gives the full variable domain: GAGVSQSPSNKVTEKGKDVELRCDPISGHTALYWYRQSLGQGLEFLIYFQGNSAPDKSGLPSDRFSAERTGGSVSTLTIQRTQQEDSAVYLCASSLEPGGYSYEQYFGPGTRLTVT.

The table lists this clonotype with a few counts. The CDR3 DNA reads as TGCAGTGCCACTGAGGGGTCCAGGGGAACTGAAGCTTTCTTT. It encodes CSATEGSRGTEAFF. The chain employs TRBV20-1 and TRBJ1-1, with D possibly matching TRBD1 (6 bases). CDR3 length equals 14 residues. CDR1 is DFQATT and CDR2 is SNEGSKA in the germline V gene (reference sequence). The germline V and J ends were trimmed by 6 bases and 5 bases, with 19 bases remaining between them.

The rearrangement joins TRBV10-3 to TRBJ2-6; 7 positions match TRBD1. Germline lookup yields CDR1 ENHRY and CDR2 SYGVKD. The V gene end was trimmed by 6 bases and the J gene end by 0 bases; junction bases not matched to a gene: 5. CDR3 length: 16 amino acids. Here the CDR3 DNA reads TGTGCCATCAGGCGGACAGGTAGCTCTGGGGCCAACGTCCTGACTTTC. Its translation is CAIRRTGSSGANVLTF.

This clonotype was observed at least ten times. The rearrangement links TRBV3-1 to TRBJ2-1, with D tentatively TRBD2 (5 bases). V was trimmed by 1 base and J by 12 bases, leaving 10 bases between them. Germline CDR1 is LGHDT and CDR2 is YNNKEL (reference sequence). The CDR3 totals 12 residues. In DNA, the CDR3 is TGTGCCAGCAGCCAAGCGAATCGGGGGCAGTTCTTC. It is translated as CASSQANRGQFF.

Many counts were recorded for this clonotype. This chain links TRBV20-1 with TRBJ2-7; 10 positions match TRBD2. After removal of 3 bases from V and 7 bases from J, the junction contained 6 bases not matched to a gene. The CDR3 contains 13 residues. The germline V gene has CDR1 DFQATT and CDR2 SNEGSKA (reference sequence). CDR3 region: CSASLAGGGEQYF. In nucleotides, the CDR3 is TGCAGTGCTAGCTTAGCGGGAGGTGGTGAGCAGTACTTC.

This clonotype has ten or more counts. The J gene is TRBJ2-1, the V gene TRBV2; perhaps TRBD1 as D (6 bases). Germline CDR1 SNHLY, CDR2 FYNNEI. The CDR3 has 16 amino acids. The germline V and J ends were trimmed by 8 bases and 0 bases, with 17 bases remaining between them. CDR3 region: CASVSRGASSYNEQFF. CDR3 in DNA: TGTGCCAGCGTTTCCAGGGGTGCCAGCTCCTACAATGAGCAGTTCTTC.

This clonotype was observed a few times. The J gene is TRBJ2-3, the V gene TRBV7-3, with 7 positions matching TRBD1. With V trimmed by 5 bases and J by 0 bases, 11 bases remained unmatched. Germline CDR1 reads SGHTA; CDR2 reads FQGTGA. The CDR3 length is 17 residues. CDR3 protein: CASSRDRERGSTDTQYF. The CDR3 DNA reads as TGTGCCAGCAGCCGAGACAGGGAAAGGGGCAGCACAGATACGCAGTATTTT. Combining the CDR3 with reference TRBV7-3 and TRBJ2-3 gives the whole variable domain GAGVSQTPSNKVTEKGKYVELRCDPISGHTALYWYRQSLGQGPEFLIYFQGTGAADDSGLPNDRFFAVRPEGSVSTLKIQRTERGDSAVYLCASSRDRERGSTDTQYFGPGTRLTVL.

The rearrangement uses TRBV7-8 and TRBJ1-1, with D maybe TRBD1 (5 bases). Trimming pared 4 bases from V and 1 base from J, leaving 19 bases between. CDR1 SGHVS and CDR2 FQNEAQ come from the germline V gene. The CDR3 sequence is 17 residues long. CDR3 nucleotide sequence: TGTGCCAGCAGCTCCCGAGATGCAGGGCGGGGGAACACTGAAGCTTTCTTT. This sequence encodes CASSSRDAGRGNTEAFF.

This clonotype was found a few times. This chain connects TRBV29-1 to TRBJ1-3; D gene unclear. The CDR3 contains 15 residues. Germline CDR1 SQVTM, CDR2 ANQGSEA. Trimming took 6 bases from V and 0 from J, leaving 15 bases between them. The CDR3: CSVQDGSYSGNTIYF. CDR3 DNA: TGCAGCGTACAAGACGGATCGTACTCTGGAAACACCATATATTTT.

The rearrangement joins TRBV21-1 to TRBJ2-1; the table calls TRBD2, which could not be checked here. TRBV21-1 is noted as a pseudogene. This CDR3 comprises 15 residues. As DNA, the CDR3 is TGTGCCAGCAGCAAAGGGGCGGGATCCTACAATGAGCAGTTCTTC. Translating it yields CASSKGAGSYNEQFF.